This T cell receptor (beta chain) is drawn from a study of blood T cell repertoires in COVID-19. Study summary: Whether acute or convalescent, the COVID-19 samples came from the United States, Italy and Spain.

Data came from immunoSEQ multiplex PCR; TCRdb stores just in-frame clones and leaves some out. The profile shows a few hundred thousand clones, 88% of them singletons. Individuals drawn from about 26 US areas were roughly 18 to 89 years old. V was shortened by 5 bases and J by 3 bases, with 10 bases between the two germline ends. The CDR3 contains 12 residues. Germline V gene sequence: CDR1 GTSNPN, CDR2 SVGIG (reference sequence). The receptor's source is a woman younger than 45 who had recovered from COVID-19. The material sequenced was PBMCs or T cells enriched from blood (not recorded which). The chain recombines TRBV30 with TRBJ1-1, with a possible D match to TRBD1 (5 bases). The CDR3: CAWGIQDTEAFF. The CDR3 DNA reads as TGTGCCTGGGGAATACAGGACACTGAAGCTTTCTTT.